This T cell receptor (beta chain) was captured in a study of T cell repertoires in cytomegalovirus infection. The overall study: The public TCR beta signatures pointed to both CMV infection and matching HLA type.

MiXCR was run by TCRdb on the reads, yielding one entry per CDR3 protein. Of 400,000 or so distinct CDR3 sequences in the sample, over 15% were seen once. This clonotype was counted a few times. Its antigen is unknown. General study points: HLA-C-restricted CMV clonotypes gave the most frequent clonotype in two of eight donors.

Germline CDR1 is SGHVS and CDR2 is FQNEAQ. Trimming cost V 4 bases and J 8 bases, with 11 bases left between them. The CDR3 consists of 13 residues. The TCR comes from a human donor in good health (CMV status not recorded). Some clones in this sample may be carry-over from other donors' samples. The V call is TRBV7-8, the J call TRBJ1-4, with a possible D match to TRBD1 (5 bases). Source material: PBMCs. The CDR3 reads CASSWGVVEKLFF. CDR3 DNA sequence: TGTGCCAGCAGCTGGGGGGTTGTAGAAAAACTGTTTTTT.